Shown below are 21 T cell receptor beta chains from a single sample sequenced in a study of graft-versus-host responses after intestinal transplantation. Intraepithelial lymphocytes and lamina propria lymphocytes were released through processing of graft tissue. This table comes from immunoSEQ multiplex PCR, and its TCRdb copy is limited to in-frame clones, with some not included. Of tens of thousands of clones in the sample, around 86% were seen once. The input for sequencing was ileum tissue, taken 350 to 400 days after transplant. The receptors stem from a human patient who received an intestinal transplant, so some T cells may come from the graft donor.

This chain joins TRBV9 and TRBJ2-7; D gene ambiguous. Germline V CDR1 and CDR2: SGDLS, YYNGEE. The CDR3 has 14 amino acids. Trimming took 3 bases from V and 2 from J, leaving 12 bases between them. CDR3 protein: CASSARGPPYEQYF. CDR3 bases: TGTGCCAGCAGCGCACGAGGACCCCCCTACGAGCAGTACTTC.

The CDR3 coding sequence is TGTGCCAGCAGCGTAGAGGACTCTTACAATGAGCAGTTCTTC. This sequence encodes CASSVEDSYNEQFF. This chain links TRBV9 with TRBJ2-1; a possible D gene is TRBD2 (5 bases). The V gene's germline CDR1 is SGDLS and CDR2 YYNGEE. This CDR3 is built from 14 residues. Trimming stripped 0 bases from V and 4 bases from J, with 8 bases between. Drawing the rest from reference TRBV9 and TRBJ2-1, the complete variable domain is DSGVTQTPKHLITATGQRVTLRCSPRSGDLSVYWYQQSLDQGLQFLIQYYNGEERAKGNILERFSAQQFPDLHSELNLSSLELGDSALYFCASSVEDSYNEQFFGPGTRLTVL.

The chain is built from TRBV6-1 and TRBJ2-5; 15 nucleotides match TRBD2. The J call may be faulty, since TRBJ2-7 better matches the DNA end. CDR1 and CDR2 (germline): MNHNS, SASEGT. CDR3 length: 15 amino acids. DNA for the CDR3: TGTGCCAGCAGTCGGACTAGCGGGAGGGCCAACGAGCAGTACTTC. Its protein product is CASSRTSGRANEQYF.

V usage is TRBV28 and J usage is TRBJ2-5, with D possibly being TRBD1 (5 bases). The CDR3 is made up of 13 amino acids. Germline CDR1 reads MDHEN; CDR2 reads SYDVKM. Between the trimmed V and J ends, which lost 7 bases and 3 bases, there was a span of 12 bases. CDR3 protein: CASNPTVKETQYF. For the CDR3, the DNA is TGTGCCAGCAACCCGACAGTAAAAGAGACCCAGTACTTC.

The chain carries TRBV6-6 and TRBJ2-7; TRBD1 matches 9 bases. The trim removed 4 bases at V and 3 bases at J, leaving 4 bases unmatched. Germline V CDR1 and CDR2: MNHNY, SVGAGI (reference sequence). This CDR3 comprises 14 residues. The CDR3 nucleotides are TGTGCCAGCAGTTTACAGGGGGCAGACTACGAGCAGTACTTC. As protein: CASSLQGADYEQYF.

This sequence joins TRBV7-9 and TRBJ2-5; 14 bases are a match to TRBD2. This CDR3 spans 16 amino acids. Germline CDR1 and CDR2: SEHNR and FQNEAQ (reference sequence). With 1 base clipped from V and 3 bases from J, the junction kept 1 base outside the gene matches. CDR3 bases: TGTGCCAGCAGCTTAGGGACTAGCGGGGGGAAAGAGACCCAGTACTTC. The encoded protein is CASSLGTSGGKETQYF.

This clone was detected a few times. The V gene is TRBV21-1, the J gene TRBJ2-7; whether TRBD2, the table's D call, matches the DNA was not checked. TRBV21-1 constitutes a pseudogene. This CDR3 has 16 amino acids. The DNA for the CDR3 is TGTGCCAGCAGTGGGACTAGCGGGAGGAGCTCCTACGAGCAGTACTTC. It encodes CASSGTSGRSSYEQYF.

This chain links TRBV9 with TRBJ2-3; D gene unclear. This CDR3 spans 12 amino acids. V lost 0 bases, J lost 5 bases, and 4 bases lay in between. Looked up from germline, CDR1 is SGDLS and CDR2 is YYNGEE. The CDR3 DNA is TGTGCCAGCAGCGTAGCCGAAGATACGCAGTATTTT. This codes for CASSVAEDTQYF. Using reference TRBV9 and TRBJ2-3 for the parts outside the CDR3, the full variable domain is DSGVTQTPKHLITATGQRVTLRCSPRSGDLSVYWYQQSLDQGLQFLIQYYNGEERAKGNILERFSAQQFPDLHSELNLSSLELGDSALYFCASSVAEDTQYFGPGTRLTVL.

The chain is built from TRBV5-4 and TRBJ2-3; D could derive from TRBD1 or TRBD2 (5 bases each). Per the germline V gene, CDR1 is SGHNT and CDR2 is YYREEE (reference sequence). The CDR3 length is 13 residues. V was clipped by 5 bases and J by 6 bases, with 13 bases between them. CDR3 bases: TGTGCCAGCAGAGAGGCTTGGGGGGATACGCAGTATTTT. It is translated as CASREAWGDTQYF.

This clone was picked up a small number of times. This same CDR3 is encoded by further DNA sequences in the sample. CDR3 sequence (DNA): TGTGCCAGCAGTGAAGGCACAGGGTGGAATCAGCCCCAGCATTTT. Amino acids: CASSEGTGWNQPQHF. The V gene is TRBV6-1, the J gene TRBJ1-5; D may be TRBD1 (6 bases). Germline V gene lookup returns CDR1 MNHNS and CDR2 SASEGT. This CDR3 is built from 15 residues. V lost 1 base and J lost 4, with 11 bases in between.

CDR3 nucleotide sequence: TGTGCCAGCAGCCCTGGACAGGGCCAGGGCTACACCTTC. Its translation is CASSPGQGQGYTF. The gene calls are TRBV7-9 and TRBJ1-2, with TRBD1 matching over 8 bases. Germline V CDR1 and CDR2: SEHNR, FQNEAQ (reference sequence). This CDR3 comprises 13 residues. V lost 5 bases to trimming and J lost 8 bases; unmatched junction nucleotides: 7.

J is TRBJ2-3 and V is TRBV6-4; 12 nucleotides line up with TRBD2. V lost 4 bases and J lost 2; bases outside the gene matches: 1. Looked up from germline, CDR1 is MRHNA and CDR2 is SNTAGT. This CDR3 is 15 amino acids long. The DNA of the CDR3 is TGTGCCAGCAGTGCTAGCGGGGGGGCCACAGATACGCAGTATTTT. It is translated as CASSASGGATDTQYF.

This clone was found once. The chain couples TRBV29-1 to TRBJ1-3; D might be TRBD1 (6 bases). The length of the CDR3 is 12 residues. Looked up from germline, CDR1 is SQVTM and CDR2 is ANQGSEA. Trimming took off 6 bases at V and 1 base at J, with 7 bases between the two ends. CDR3 coding DNA: TGCAGCGTGAGGGGGTCTGGAAACACCATATATTTT. Translation: CSVRGSGNTIYF. Full variable domain (rest looked up from reference TRBV29-1 and TRBJ1-3): SAVISQKPSRDICQRGTSLTIQCQVDSQVTMMFWYRQQPGQSLTLIATANQGSEATYESGFVIDKFPISRPNLTFSTLTVSNMSPEDSSIYLCSVRGSGNTIYFGEGSWLTVV.

The V gene is TRBV28, the J gene TRBJ1-1; D is unresolved. CDR3 length equals 15 residues. The germline V gene encodes CDR1 MDHEN and CDR2 SYDVKM. The V end was cut by 3 bases, the J end by 0 bases, with 11 bases between. The CDR3 here is CASSLALFLNTEAFF. In nucleotides, the CDR3 is TGTGCCAGCAGTTTGGCACTTTTCCTGAACACTGAAGCTTTCTTT.

In DNA form, the CDR3 reads TGTGCTAGTGGTTCCACCTCGGAGTTCTACAATGAGCAGTTCTTC. Its translation is CASGSTSEFYNEQFF. The V and J genes are TRBV12-5 and TRBJ2-1; D is unclear. This CDR3 region has 15 residues. Germline lookup yields CDR1 LGHNT and CDR2 FRNRAP. Trimming pared 4 bases from V and 3 bases from J, leaving 13 bases between.

This chain uses TRBV5-4 with TRBJ2-1; 8 bases agree with TRBD2. The CDR3 is made up of 14 amino acids. Germline lookup yields CDR1 SGHNT and CDR2 YYREEE (reference sequence). V was pared by 2 bases and J by 6 bases, with 4 bases of the junction left unmatched. The CDR3: CASSFSSGGNEQFF. DNA for the CDR3: TGTGCCAGCAGCTTCTCCAGCGGGGGCAATGAGCAGTTCTTC.

This clone came up once. One end of the junction is discordant with germline, which a read error may explain. The rearrangement joins TRBV20-1 to TRBJ1-1; D is uncertain. Germline V CDR1 and CDR2: DFQATT, SNEGSKA (reference sequence). CDR3 length equals 11 residues. The CDR3 spells CSATELLQAFF. In DNA, the CDR3 is TGCAGTGCCACCGAGTTACTACAAGCCTTCTTT.

This clone appeared a few times. The chain employs TRBV7-9 and TRBJ2-1, with TRBD1 identical over 7 bases. In germline, CDR1 is SEHNR, CDR2 FQNEAQ (reference sequence). V trimming: 6 bases; J trimming: 8 bases; junction bases outside the gene matches: 7. The CDR3 is 13 amino acids. The CDR3 DNA sequence: TGTGCCAGCAGAGAGGACAGGTTCGATGAGCAGTTCTTC. Translating it yields CASREDRFDEQFF. The full variable domain, in which reference TRBV7-9 and TRBJ2-1 provide the parts outside the CDR3, is DTGVSQNPRHKITKRGQNVTFRCDPISEHNRLYWYRQTLGQGPEFLTYFQNEAQLEKSRLLSDRFSAERPKGSFSTLEIQRTEQGDSAMYLCASREDRFDEQFFGPGTRLTVL.

The chain recombines TRBV4-1 with TRBJ2-2; 12 nucleotides agree with TRBD2. The CDR3 spans 16 residues. With 6 bases clipped from V and 3 bases from J, the junction kept 5 bases outside the gene matches. The germline V gene encodes CDR1 MGHRA and CDR2 YSYEKL. CDR3 amino acids: CASRPASGGDTGELFF. CDR3 DNA: TGCGCCAGCAGACCCGCTAGCGGGGGGGACACCGGGGAGCTGTTTTTT.

This clone has a single count. V is TRBV27 and J is TRBJ1-6, with D possibly matching TRBD1 (5 bases). The ends were cut back, 2 bases at V and 7 bases at J, with 6 bases in the middle. Per germline, CDR1 MNHEY and CDR2 SMNVEV (reference sequence). This CDR3 is built from 13 residues. Here the CDR3 DNA reads TGTGCCAGCAGTTTAGGGACCAATTCACCCCTCCACTTT. This gives the protein CASSLGTNSPLHF.

The chain carries TRBV10-2 and TRBJ2-1, with 8 bases aligning to TRBD1. J was trimmed by 7 bases and V by 0 bases; bases with no gene match: 5. Germline V gene sequence: CDR1 WSHSY, CDR2 SAAADI. CDR3 length: 15 residues. The CDR3 DNA reads as TGCGCCAGCAGTGAGTCAAGGCAGGGGGCGAATGAGCAGTTCTTC. Amino acid sequence: CASSESRQGANEQFF.